This T cell receptor (beta chain) came from a study of human T cells and chemical hapten exposure. One entry per CDR3 protein, called by TCRdb with MiXCR from the RACE reads. The sample records about 260,000 distinct CDR3 sequences, approximately 8.4% being singletons. Noted time point: pre-sensitization, week 0. Treatment denoted: therapeutic diphenylcyclopropenone sensitization with weekly scalp DPC. The germline gives CDR1 DFQATT, CDR2 SNEGSKA (reference sequence). The CDR3 totals 13 residues. With 5 bases clipped from V and 7 bases from J, the junction kept 7 bases outside the gene matches. The sequence was obtained from a woman aged 40 to 49 with alopecia areata. Some clones in this sample may be carry-over from other donors' samples. The specimen was whole blood, collected in connection with sensitization to the hapten diphenylcyclopropenone (DPC). J is TRBJ1-5 and V is TRBV20-1; 8 bases match TRBD1. The CDR3 coding sequence is TGCAGTGCTGGACAGGGAGGCCTGCAGCCCCAGCATTTT. Protein sequence: CSAGQGGLQPQHF.